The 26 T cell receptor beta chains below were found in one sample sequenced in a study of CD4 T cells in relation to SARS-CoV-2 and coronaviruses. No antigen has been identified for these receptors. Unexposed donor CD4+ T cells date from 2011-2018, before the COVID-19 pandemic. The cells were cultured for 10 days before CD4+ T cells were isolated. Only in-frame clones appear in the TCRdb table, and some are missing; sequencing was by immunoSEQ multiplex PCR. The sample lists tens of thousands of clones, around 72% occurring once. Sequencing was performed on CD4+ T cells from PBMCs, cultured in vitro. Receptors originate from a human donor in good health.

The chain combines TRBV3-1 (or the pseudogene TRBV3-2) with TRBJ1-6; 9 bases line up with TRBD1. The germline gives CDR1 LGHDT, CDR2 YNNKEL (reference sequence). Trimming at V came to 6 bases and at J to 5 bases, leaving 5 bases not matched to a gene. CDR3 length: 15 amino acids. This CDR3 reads CASREQGADNSPLHF. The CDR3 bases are TGTGCCAGCAGGGAACAGGGGGCGGATAATTCACCCCTCCACTTT.

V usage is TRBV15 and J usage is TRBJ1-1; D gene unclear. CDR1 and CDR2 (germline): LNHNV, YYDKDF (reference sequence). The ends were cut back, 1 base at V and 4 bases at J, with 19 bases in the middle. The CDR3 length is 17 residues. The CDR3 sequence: CATSRGSVGGGSTEAFF. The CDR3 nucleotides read TGTGCCACCAGCAGAGGATCGGTTGGCGGCGGCAGCACTGAAGCTTTCTTT.

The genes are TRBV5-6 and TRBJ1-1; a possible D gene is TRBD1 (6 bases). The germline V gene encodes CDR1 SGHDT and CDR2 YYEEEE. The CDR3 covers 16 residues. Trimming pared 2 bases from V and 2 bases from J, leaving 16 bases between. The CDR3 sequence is CASSFIPGHLNTEAFF. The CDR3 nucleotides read TGTGCCAGCAGCTTTATACCGGGACACCTAAACACTGAAGCTTTCTTT.

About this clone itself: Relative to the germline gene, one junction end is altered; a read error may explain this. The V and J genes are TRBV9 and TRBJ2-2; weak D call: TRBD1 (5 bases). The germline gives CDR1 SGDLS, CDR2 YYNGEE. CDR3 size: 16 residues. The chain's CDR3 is CASSVASVPDTRELFF. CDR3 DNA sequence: TGTGCCAGCAGCGTAGCCAGCGTACCGGACACCAGGGAGCTGTTTTTT.

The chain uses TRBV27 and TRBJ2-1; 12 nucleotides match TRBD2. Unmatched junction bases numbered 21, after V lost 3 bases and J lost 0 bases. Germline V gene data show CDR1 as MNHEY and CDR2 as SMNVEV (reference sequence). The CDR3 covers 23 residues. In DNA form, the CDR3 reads TGTGCCAGCAGTTTGTCACGGGCGACTGCGACTAGCGGGAGAGTTAGCTCCTACAATGAGCAGTTCTTC. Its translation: CASSLSRATATSGRVSSYNEQFF.

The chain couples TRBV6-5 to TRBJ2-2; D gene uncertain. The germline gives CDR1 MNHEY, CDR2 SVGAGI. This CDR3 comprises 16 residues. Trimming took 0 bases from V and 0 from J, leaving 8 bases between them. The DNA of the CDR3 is TGTGCCAGCAGTTACTCGGCAGCCGCGAACACCGGGGAGCTGTTTTTT. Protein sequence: CASSYSAAANTGELFF.

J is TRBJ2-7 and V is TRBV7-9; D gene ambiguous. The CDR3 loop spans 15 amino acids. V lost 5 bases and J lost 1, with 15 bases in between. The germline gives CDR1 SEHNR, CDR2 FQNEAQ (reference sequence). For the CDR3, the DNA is TGTGCCAGCAGCCCCTATAGTCTGGGATCCTACGAGCAGTACTTC. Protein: CASSPYSLGSYEQYF.

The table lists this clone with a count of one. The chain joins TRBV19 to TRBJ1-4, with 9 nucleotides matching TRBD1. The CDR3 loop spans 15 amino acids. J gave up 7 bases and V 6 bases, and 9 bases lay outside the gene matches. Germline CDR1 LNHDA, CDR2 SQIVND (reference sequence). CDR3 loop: CASSSGTGFREKLFF. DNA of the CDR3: TGTGCCAGTAGCTCCGGGACAGGGTTTCGTGAAAAACTGTTTTTT.

The CDR3 reads CASSPSGTHGNTIYF. CDR3 DNA: TGTGCCAGCAGCCCGTCCGGGACACACGGAAACACCATATATTTT. The chain recombines TRBV3-1 (or the pseudogene TRBV3-2) with TRBJ1-3; possibly TRBD1 for D (6 bases). CDR1 is LGHDT and CDR2 is YNNKEL in the germline V gene (reference sequence). Trimming pared 4 bases from V and 4 bases from J, leaving 14 bases between. The CDR3 is 15 amino acids.

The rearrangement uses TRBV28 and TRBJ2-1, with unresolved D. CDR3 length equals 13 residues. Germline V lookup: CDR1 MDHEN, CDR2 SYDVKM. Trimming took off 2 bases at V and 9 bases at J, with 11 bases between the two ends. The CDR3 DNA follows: TGTGCCAGCAGTTTAGGCCAGTTGCCTGAGCAGTTCTTC. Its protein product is CASSLGQLPEQFF.

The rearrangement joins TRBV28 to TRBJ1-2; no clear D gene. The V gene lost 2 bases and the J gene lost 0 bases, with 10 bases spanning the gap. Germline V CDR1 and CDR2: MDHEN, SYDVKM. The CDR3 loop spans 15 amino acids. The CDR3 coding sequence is TGTGCCAGCAGTTTAGGGCTTAGAGCTAACTATGGCTACACCTTC. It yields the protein CASSLGLRANYGYTF.

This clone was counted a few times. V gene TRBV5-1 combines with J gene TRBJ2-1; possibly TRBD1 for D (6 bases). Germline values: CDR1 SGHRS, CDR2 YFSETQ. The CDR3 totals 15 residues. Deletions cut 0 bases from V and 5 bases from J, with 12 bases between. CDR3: CASSLGQASNNEQFF. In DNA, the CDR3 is TGCGCCAGCAGCTTGGGACAGGCTAGTAACAATGAGCAGTTCTTC.

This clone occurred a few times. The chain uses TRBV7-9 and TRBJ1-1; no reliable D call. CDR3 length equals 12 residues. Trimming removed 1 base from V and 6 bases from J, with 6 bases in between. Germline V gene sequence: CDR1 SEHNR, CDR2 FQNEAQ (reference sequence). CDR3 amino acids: CASSLDSSEAFF. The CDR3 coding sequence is TGTGCCAGCAGCTTAGACAGTTCTGAAGCTTTCTTT.

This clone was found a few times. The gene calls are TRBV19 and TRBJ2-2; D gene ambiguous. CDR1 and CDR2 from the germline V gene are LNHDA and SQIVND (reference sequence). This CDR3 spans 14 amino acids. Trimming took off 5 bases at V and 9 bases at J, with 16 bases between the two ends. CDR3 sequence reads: CASSYGRSSWELFF. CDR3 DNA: TGTGCCAGTAGTTACGGACGGAGCAGTTGGGAGCTGTTTTTT.

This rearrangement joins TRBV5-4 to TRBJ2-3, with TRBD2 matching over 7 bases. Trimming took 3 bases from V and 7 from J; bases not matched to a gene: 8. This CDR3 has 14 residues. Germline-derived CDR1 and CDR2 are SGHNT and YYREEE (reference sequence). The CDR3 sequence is CASSSGTMFNTQYF. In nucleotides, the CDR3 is TGTGCCAGCAGCTCCGGGACTATGTTTAATACGCAGTATTTT.

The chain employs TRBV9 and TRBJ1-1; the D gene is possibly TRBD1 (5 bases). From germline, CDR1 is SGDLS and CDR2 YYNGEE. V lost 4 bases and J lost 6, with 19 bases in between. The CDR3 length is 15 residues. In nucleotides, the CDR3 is TGTGCCAGCAGCCCCCTAAGGGGCCGGGGGGCTGAAGCTTTCTTT. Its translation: CASSPLRGRGAEAFF.

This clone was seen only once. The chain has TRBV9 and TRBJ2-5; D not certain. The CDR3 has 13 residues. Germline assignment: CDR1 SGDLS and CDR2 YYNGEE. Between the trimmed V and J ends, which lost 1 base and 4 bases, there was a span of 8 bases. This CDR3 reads CASSVQVGETQYF. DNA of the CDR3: TGTGCCAGCAGCGTACAGGTGGGAGAGACCCAGTACTTC.

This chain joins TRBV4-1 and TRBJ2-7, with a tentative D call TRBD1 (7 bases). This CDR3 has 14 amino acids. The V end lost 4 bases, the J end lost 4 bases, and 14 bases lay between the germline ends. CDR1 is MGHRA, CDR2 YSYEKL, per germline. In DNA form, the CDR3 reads TGCGCCAGCAGCCGCGGGACAGATCTTTACGAGCAGTACTTC. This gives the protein CASSRGTDLYEQYF.

CDR3 sequence: CASSLMGTGGEQPQHF. In DNA form, the CDR3 reads TGTGCCAGCAGTTTAATGGGGACAGGGGGAGAACAGCCCCAGCATTTT. This chain joins TRBV27 and TRBJ1-5; 11 bases are a match to TRBD1. The trim removed 2 bases at V and 7 bases at J, leaving 7 bases unmatched. There are 16 residues in the CDR3. CDR1 and CDR2 (germline): MNHEY, SMNVEV (reference sequence).

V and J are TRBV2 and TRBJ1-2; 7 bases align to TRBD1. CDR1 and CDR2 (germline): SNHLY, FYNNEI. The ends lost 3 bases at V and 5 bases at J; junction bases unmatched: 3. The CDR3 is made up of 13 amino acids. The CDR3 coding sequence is TGTGCCAGCAGTGACGACAGGGTGTATGGCTACACCTTC. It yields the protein CASSDDRVYGYTF.

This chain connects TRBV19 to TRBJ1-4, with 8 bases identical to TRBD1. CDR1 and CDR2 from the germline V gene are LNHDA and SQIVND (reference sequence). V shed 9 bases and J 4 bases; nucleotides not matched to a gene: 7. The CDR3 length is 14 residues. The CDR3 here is CARERTGLNEKLFF. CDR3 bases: TGTGCCAGAGAGAGGACAGGGCTTAATGAAAAACTGTTTTTT.

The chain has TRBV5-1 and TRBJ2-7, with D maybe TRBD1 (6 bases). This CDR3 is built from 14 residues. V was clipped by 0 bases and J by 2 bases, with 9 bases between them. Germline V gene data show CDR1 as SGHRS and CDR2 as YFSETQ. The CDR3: CASSLVAGAYEQYF. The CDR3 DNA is TGCGCCAGCAGCTTGGTTGCAGGGGCCTACGAGCAGTACTTC.

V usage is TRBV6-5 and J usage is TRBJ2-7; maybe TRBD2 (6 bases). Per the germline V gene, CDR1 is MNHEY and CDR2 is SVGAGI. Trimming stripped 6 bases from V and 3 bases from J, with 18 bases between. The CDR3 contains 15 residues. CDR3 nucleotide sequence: TGTGCCAGCAGACCACCCACTAGCTCTTACTACGAGCAGTACTTC. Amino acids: CASRPPTSSYYEQYF.

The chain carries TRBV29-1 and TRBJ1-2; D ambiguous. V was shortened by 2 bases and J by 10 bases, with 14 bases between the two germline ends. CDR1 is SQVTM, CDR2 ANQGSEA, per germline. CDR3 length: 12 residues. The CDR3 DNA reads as TGCAGCGTTGAACCATGGACGGATCACTACACCTTC. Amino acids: CSVEPWTDHYTF.

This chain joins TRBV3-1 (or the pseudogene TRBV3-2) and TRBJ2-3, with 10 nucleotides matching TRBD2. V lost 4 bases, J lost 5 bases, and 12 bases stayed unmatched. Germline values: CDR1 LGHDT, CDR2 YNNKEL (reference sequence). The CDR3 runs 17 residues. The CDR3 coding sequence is TGTGCCAGCAGCCGAAAAGGTCTAGCGGGAGTAGTAGATACGCAGTATTTT. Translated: CASSRKGLAGVVDTQYF.

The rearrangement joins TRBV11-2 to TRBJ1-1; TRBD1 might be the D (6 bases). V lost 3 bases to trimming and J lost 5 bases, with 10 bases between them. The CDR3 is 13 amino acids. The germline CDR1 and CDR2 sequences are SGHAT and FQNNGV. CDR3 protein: CASSLSGATEAFF. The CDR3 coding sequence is TGTGCCAGCAGCTTGTCAGGGGCTACTGAAGCTTTCTTT.